A selection of T cell receptor beta chains follows, all from one sample in a study of blood T cell repertoires in COVID-19. The repertoire was sequenced with immunoSEQ multiplex PCR; TCRdb's copy has only in-frame clones and lacks some. The sample has 150,000 or so clones, 80% to 85% seen once. The sample taken for sequencing was peripheral blood. The source is a human donor in a cohort sampled during active COVID-19. The CDR3 runs from the conserved cysteine through the conserved F or W. D genes are given only for firm matches. Not all rows give a size; the values are once, few, many and, for expanded clones, a class.

d_call	v_call	clone_size	j_call	cdr3_aa	cdr3_nt
TRBD1	TRBV28	NA	TRBJ2-7	CASTLGQAYEQYF	TGTGCCAGCACCCTAGGACAGGCCTACGAGCAGTACTTC
TRBD1	TRBV28	NA	TRBJ1-5	CASRPGQGWRSNQPQHF	TGTGCCAGCAGACCCGGACAGGGATGGAGAAGCAATCAGCCCCAGCATTTT
NA	TRBV29-1	NA	TRBJ1-1	CSVTGATEAFF	TGCAGCGTCACGGGAGCCACTGAAGCTTTCTTT
NA	TRBV6-6	NA	TRBJ1-2	CASSSITGFGRYTF	TGTGCCAGCAGTTCAATAACGGGATTCGGTCGCTACACCTTC
TRBD2	TRBV7-9	NA	TRBJ2-1	CASSPSGGYNEQFF	TGTGCCAGCAGCCCTAGCGGGGGGTACAATGAGCAGTTCTTC
TRBD1	TRBV4-1	NA	TRBJ2-1	CASRDRSYNEQFF	TGCGCCTCCCGGGACAGATCCTACAATGAGCAGTTCTTC
TRBD2	TRBV7-2	NA	TRBJ2-1	CASSPAPSGGAYEQFF	TGTGCCAGCAGCCCGGCCCCTAGCGGGGGGGCATATGAGCAGTTCTTC
NA	TRBV2	NA	TRBJ1-3	CASSVGQGSGNTIYF	TGTGCCAGCAGTGTCGGGCAGGGCTCTGGAAACACCATATATTTT
NA	TRBV5-4	once	TRBJ1-1	CASSSDRFTEAFF	TGTGCCAGCAGCTCCGACAGATTTACTGAAGCTTTCTTT
NA	TRBV7-2	NA	TRBJ1-5	CASSFGTPYSNQPQHF	TGTGCCAGCAGCTTCGGGACACCCTATAGCAATCAGCCCCAGCATTTT
NA	TRBV5-6	few	TRBJ1-5	CASSLARDSNQPQHF	TGTGCCAGCAGCTTGGCTCGGGATAGCAATCAGCCCCAGCATTTT
TRBD1	TRBV7-2	NA	TRBJ1-5	CASSPGTGNQPQHF	TGTGCCAGCAGCCCAGGGACAGGAAATCAGCCCCAGCATTTT
NA	TRBV12-3/TRBV12-4	few	TRBJ1-6	CASSLALDSPLHF	TGTGCCAGCAGTTTAGCGCTAGATTCACCCCTCCACTTT
NA	TRBV28	NA	TRBJ1-2	CASSPRPAGYGYTF	TGTGCCAGCAGCCCCCGTCCGGCGGGCTATGGCTACACCTTC
NA	TRBV18	NA	TRBJ2-7	CASSPSRTSYEQYF	TGTGCCAGCTCACCATCCCGGACATCCTACGAGCAGTACTTC
TRBD1	TRBV2	NA	TRBJ2-7	CASRRRDSEQYF	TGTGCCAGCAGGAGACGGGACAGCGAGCAGTACTTC
NA	TRBV10-3	NA	TRBJ2-2	CAISGGPTDTGELFF	TGTGCCATCAGCGGGGGGCCCACCGACACCGGGGAGCTGTTTTTT
NA	TRBV12-3/TRBV12-4	NA	TRBJ1-1	CASSLDFITEAFF	TGTGCCAGCAGTTTAGACTTTATCACTGAAGCTTTCTTT
NA	TRBV7-9	NA	TRBJ2-1	CASSLTQGENEQFF	TGTGCCAGCAGCTTAACACAGGGCGAGAATGAGCAGTTCTTC
TRBD1	TRBV9	NA	TRBJ2-1	CASSVEGQGHEQFF	TGTGCCAGCAGCGTAGAAGGACAGGGACATGAGCAGTTCTTC
NA	TRBV2	NA	TRBJ1-1	CASSGPRGTEAFF	TGTGCCAGCAGTGGTCCCCGGGGCACTGAAGCTTTCTTT
TRBD1	TRBV7-9	NA	TRBJ1-4	CASSSPRGTDLGKLFF	TGTGCCAGCAGCTCGCCTCGAGGGACAGATCTAGGAAAACTGTTTTTT
NA	TRBV6-6	NA	TRBJ2-7	CASSPGNYEQYF	TGTGCCAGCAGCCCCGGGAACTACGAGCAGTACTTC
NA	TRBV7-9	NA	TRBJ2-1	CASSLVIQGKNEQFF	TGTGCCAGCAGCTTAGTCATCCAGGGAAAGAATGAGCAGTTCTTC
NA	TRBV4-2	once	TRBJ2-7	CASSPDIPYEQYF	TGTGCCAGCAGCCCCGACATTCCCTACGAGCAGTACTTC
TRBD2	TRBV2	NA	TRBJ2-1	CASSSGTRGVQFF	TGTGCCAGCAGTTCCGGGACTAGGGGTGTGCAGTTCTTC
NA	TRBV13	NA	TRBJ1-2	CASSPGHDFDYTF	TGTGCCAGCAGCCCGGGACACGACTTTGACTACACCTTC
NA	TRBV7-2	NA	TRBJ2-1	CASSFRVQEGNEQFF	TGTGCCAGCAGCTTTCGAGTACAGGAGGGAAATGAGCAGTTCTTC
TRBD1	TRBV5-1	NA	TRBJ1-2	CASRPGTGPGGYTF	TGCGCCAGCAGGCCCGGGACAGGGCCGGGTGGCTACACCTTC
TRBD1	TRBV7-9	few	TRBJ1-4	CASSPPGQGGGEKLFF	TGTGCCAGCAGCCCGCCCGGACAGGGCGGAGGTGAAAAACTGTTTTTT
TRBD2	TRBV5-1	NA	TRBJ2-3	CASSFRAGSTDTQYF	TGCGCCAGCAGCTTTCGAGCGGGGAGCACAGATACGCAGTATTTT
NA	TRBV4-1	NA	TRBJ2-3	CASSQLQGGTDTQYF	TGCGCCAGCAGCCAATTACAGGGCGGCACAGATACGCAGTATTTT